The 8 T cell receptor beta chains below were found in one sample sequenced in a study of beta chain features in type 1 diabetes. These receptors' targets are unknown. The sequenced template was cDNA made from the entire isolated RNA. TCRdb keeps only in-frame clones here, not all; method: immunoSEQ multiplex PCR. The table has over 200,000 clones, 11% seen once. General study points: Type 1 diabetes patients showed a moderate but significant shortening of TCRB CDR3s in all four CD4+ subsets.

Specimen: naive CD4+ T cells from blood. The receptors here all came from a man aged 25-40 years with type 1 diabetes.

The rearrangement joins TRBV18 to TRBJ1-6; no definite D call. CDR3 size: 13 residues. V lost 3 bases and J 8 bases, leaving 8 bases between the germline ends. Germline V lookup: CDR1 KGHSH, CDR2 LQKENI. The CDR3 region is CASSPDGDSPLHF. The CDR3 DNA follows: TGTGCCAGCTCACCCGACGGAGATTCACCCCTCCACTTT.

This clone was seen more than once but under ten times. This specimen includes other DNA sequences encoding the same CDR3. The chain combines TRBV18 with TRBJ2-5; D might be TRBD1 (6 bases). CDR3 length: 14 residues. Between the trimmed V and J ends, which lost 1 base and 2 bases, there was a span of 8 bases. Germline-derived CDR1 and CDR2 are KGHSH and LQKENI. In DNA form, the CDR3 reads TGTGCCAGCTCACCACGAGGACAGCAAGAGACCCAGTACTTC. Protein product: CASSPRGQQETQYF.

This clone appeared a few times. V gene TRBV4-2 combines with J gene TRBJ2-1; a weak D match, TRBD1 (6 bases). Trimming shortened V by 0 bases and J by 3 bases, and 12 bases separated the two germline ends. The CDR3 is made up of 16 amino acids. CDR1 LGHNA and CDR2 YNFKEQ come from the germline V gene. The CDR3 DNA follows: TGTGCCAGCAGCCAAGAAACACAGGGCGGCTACAATGAGCAGTTCTTC. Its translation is CASSQETQGGYNEQFF.

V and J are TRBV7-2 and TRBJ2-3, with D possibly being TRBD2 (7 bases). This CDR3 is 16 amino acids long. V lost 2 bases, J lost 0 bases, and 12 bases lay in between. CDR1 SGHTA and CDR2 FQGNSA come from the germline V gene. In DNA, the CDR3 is TGTGCCAGCAGCTTAAATCGGGGGGCCAGCACAGATACGCAGTATTTT. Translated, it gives CASSLNRGASTDTQYF.

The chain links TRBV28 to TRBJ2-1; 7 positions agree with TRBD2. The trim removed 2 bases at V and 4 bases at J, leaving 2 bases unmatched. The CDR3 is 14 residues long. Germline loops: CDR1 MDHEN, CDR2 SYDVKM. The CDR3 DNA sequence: TGTGCCAGCAGTTTAGGGAGGGATTACAATGAGCAGTTCTTC. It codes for CASSLGRDYNEQFF.

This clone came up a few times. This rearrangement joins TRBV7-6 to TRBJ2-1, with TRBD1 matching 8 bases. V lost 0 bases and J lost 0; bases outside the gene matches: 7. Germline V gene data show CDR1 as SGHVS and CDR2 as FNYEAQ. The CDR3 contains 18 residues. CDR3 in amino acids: CASSLAPGGQSSYNEQFF. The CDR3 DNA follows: TGTGCCAGCAGCTTAGCGCCAGGGGGCCAGAGCTCCTACAATGAGCAGTTCTTC.

The CDR3 coding sequence is TGTGCCACCAGCAGAGATAAAGGAGGCACCATATATTTT. Amino acid sequence: CATSRDKGGTIYF. The chain combines TRBV15 with TRBJ1-3; no reliable D call. The CDR3 runs to 13 residues. The germline gives CDR1 LNHNV, CDR2 YYDKDF (reference sequence). V was pared by 0 bases and J by 9 bases, with 9 bases between.

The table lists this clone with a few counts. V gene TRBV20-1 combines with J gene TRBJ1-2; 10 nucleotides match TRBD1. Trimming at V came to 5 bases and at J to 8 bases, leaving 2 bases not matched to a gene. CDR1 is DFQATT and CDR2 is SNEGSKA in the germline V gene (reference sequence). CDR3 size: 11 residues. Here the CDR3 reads CSAGTGEGYTF. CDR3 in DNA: TGCAGTGCTGGGACAGGGGAAGGCTACACCTTC.